This T cell receptor (beta chain) was recovered during a study of spatial heterogeneity in lung cancer. Study-level information: In cases with available follow-up PBMC samples, these were sequenced at a median of roughly two years after resection.

Time point meaning: blood at routine non-recurrence follow-up after resection. Material for sequencing was whole RNA from tumor, nontumor lung or frozen PBMC, left unsorted. A unique molecular identifier was carried by every single TCR cDNA molecule. TCRdb fed the 5' RACE reads into MiXCR, producing one record per CDR3 protein. The sample records some 120,000 distinct CDR3 sequences, less than 15% being singletons. This clonotype turned up a few times. CDR1 SNHLY and CDR2 FYNNEI come from the germline V gene. The CDR3 is 14 amino acids. V shed 4 bases and J 7 bases; nucleotides not matched to a gene: 4.

This rearrangement joins TRBV2 to TRBJ2-2; 9 nucleotides agree with TRBD1. The sequencing here drew on PBMCs, taken at follow-up. This TCR derives from a male donor with early-stage non-small cell lung cancer. The CDR3 DNA reads TGTGCCAGCAGTGGGACAGGGGATTTCGGGGAGCTGTTTTTT. It encodes CASSGTGDFGELFF.